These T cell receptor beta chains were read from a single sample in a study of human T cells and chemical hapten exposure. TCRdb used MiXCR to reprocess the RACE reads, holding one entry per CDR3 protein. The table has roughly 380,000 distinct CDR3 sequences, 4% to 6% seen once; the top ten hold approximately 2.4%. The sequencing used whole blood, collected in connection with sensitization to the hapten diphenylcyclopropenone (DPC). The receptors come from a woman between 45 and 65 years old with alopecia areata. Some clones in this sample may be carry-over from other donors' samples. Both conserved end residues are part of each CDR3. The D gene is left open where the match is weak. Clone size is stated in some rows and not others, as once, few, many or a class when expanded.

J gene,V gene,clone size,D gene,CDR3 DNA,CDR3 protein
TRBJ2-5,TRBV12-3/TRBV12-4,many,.,TGTGCCAGCAGTAAGCAAGAGACCCAGTACTTC,CASSKQETQYF
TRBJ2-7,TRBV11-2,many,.,TGTGCCAGCAGCTTATTGACCGGCGAGCAGTACTTC,CASSLLTGEQYF
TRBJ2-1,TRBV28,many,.,TGTGCCAGCAACCTAGGGAGGTACAATGAGCAGTTCTTC,CASNLGRYNEQFF
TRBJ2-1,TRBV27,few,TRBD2,TGTGCCAGCAGTTCACTAGCGGGAGGGGAAGCATACAATGAGCAGTTCTTC,CASSSLAGGEAYNEQFF
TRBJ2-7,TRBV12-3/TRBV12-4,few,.,TGTGCCAGCAGCTCACCCGCTCACTACGAGCAGTACTTC,CASSSPAHYEQYF
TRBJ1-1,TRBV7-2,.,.,TGTGCCAGCAGCATCTTAGGGCAGGTAGTTGAAGCTTTCTTT,CASSILGQVVEAFF
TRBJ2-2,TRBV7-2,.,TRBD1,TGTGCCAGCAGCGCCCGACAGGGTCACACCGGGGAGCCGTTTTTT,CASSARQGHTGEPFF
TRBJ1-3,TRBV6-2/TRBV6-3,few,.,TGTGCCAGCCTGGACAGATACTCTGGAAACACCATATATTTT,CASLDRYSGNTIYF
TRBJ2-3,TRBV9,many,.,TGTGCCAGCAGCGTAGTGCTAGCCGATACGCAGTATTTT,CASSVVLADTQYF
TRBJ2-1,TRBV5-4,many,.,TGTGCCAGCAGCTTGGGTCCTAGCTCCTACAATGAGCAGTTCTTC,CASSLGPSSYNEQFF
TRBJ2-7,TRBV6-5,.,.,TGTGCCAGCAGTTCTGCTGGGGCGTCCGCCTACGAGCAGTACTTC,CASSSAGASAYEQYF
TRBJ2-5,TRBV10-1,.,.,TGCGCCAGCTCGCACCACCGGGATGAAGAGACCCAGTACTTC,CASSHHRDEETQYF
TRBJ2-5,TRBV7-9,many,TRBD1,TGTGCCAGCAGCTTCCCGCCGGGACAGGAATGGCGCCAAGAGACCCAGTACTTC,CASSFPPGQEWRQETQYF
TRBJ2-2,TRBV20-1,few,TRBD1,TGCAGTGCTAGAGTTCCAACCGGACAGGGATCCACCGGGGAGCTGTTTTTT,CSARVPTGQGSTGELFF
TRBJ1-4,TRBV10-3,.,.,TGTGCCATCAGTGATAGGGGCGCGGAGGCTAATGAAAAACTGTTTTTT,CAISDRGAEANEKLFF
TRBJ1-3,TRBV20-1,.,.,TGCAGTGCTAGAGGGTCAGCTGGAAACACCATATATTTT,CSARGSAGNTIYF
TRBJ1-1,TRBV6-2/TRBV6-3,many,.,TGTGCCAGCAGTTACGGAAACATGAACACTGAAGCTTTCTTT,CASSYGNMNTEAFF
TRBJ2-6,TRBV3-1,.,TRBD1,TGTGCCAGCAGCCATACCGGGACAGGGTTAATTGGGGCCAACGTCCTGACTTTC,CASSHTGTGLIGANVLTF
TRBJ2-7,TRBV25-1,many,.,TGTGCCAGCAGTGGAACGTACGAGCAGTACTTC,CASSGTYEQYF
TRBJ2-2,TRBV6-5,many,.,TGTGCCAGCCGTCGAGAGGGAAACACCGGGGAGCTGTTTTTT,CASRREGNTGELFF
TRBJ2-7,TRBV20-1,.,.,TGCAGTGCTTCCTCGGGGGACTACGAGCAGTACTTC,CSASSGDYEQYF
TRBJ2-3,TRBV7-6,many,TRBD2,TGTGCCAGCAGCGCAGAGATAGCGGGGGGTTCAGATACGCAGTATTTT,CASSAEIAGGSDTQYF
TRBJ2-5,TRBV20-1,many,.,TGCAGTGCTAGATACTCGGGTCTTCGAGAGACCCAGTACTTC,CSARYSGLRETQYF
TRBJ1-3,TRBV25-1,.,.,TGTGCCAGCAGTGAATCACGGGTGGCGCTGCGAAACACCATATATTTT,CASSESRVALRNTIYF
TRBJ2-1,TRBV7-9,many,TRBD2,TGTGCCAGCAGCTTAGCGCACGGGGGGGCAAATGAGCAGTTCTTC,CASSLAHGGANEQFF
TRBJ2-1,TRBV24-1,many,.,TGTGCCACCAGTGATTATCGATACAATGAGCAGTTCTTC,CATSDYRYNEQFF